This T cell receptor (beta chain) was recorded in a study of blood T cell repertoires in COVID-19. Study overall: Sites in the United States, Italy and Spain provided acute and convalescent COVID-19 samples. PBMCs, B-cell-depleted T cells, or T cells provided the cDNA or gDNA that made up the material.

The CDR3 length is 14 residues. Germline-derived CDR1 and CDR2 are LGHDT and YNNKEL (reference sequence). V was pared by 2 bases and J by 7 bases, with 5 bases of the junction left unmatched. Recruits, aged about 18 to 90 years, lived in 24 US areas. Authors' methods: Nucleated cell counts were estimated from reference gene primer amplification. The table came from immunoSEQ multiplex PCR; TCRdb's copy has only in-frame clones and leaves some out. V and J calls and clone size are copied from that table; D and trimming were computed from the DNA. The sample shows fewer than 350,000 clones, roughly 88% of them seen only once.

The sample consisted of PBMCs or T cells enriched from blood (not recorded which). The rearrangement joins TRBV3-1 (or the pseudogene TRBV3-2) to TRBJ1-2; 9 bases match TRBD1. The receptor comes from a woman between 35 and 50 years old with acute COVID-19. CDR3 sequence: CASSQRDRAIGYTF. CDR3 bases: TGTGCCAGCAGCCAAAGGGACAGGGCGATTGGCTACACCTTC.